This T cell receptor beta chain was captured by sequencing in a study of blood T cell repertoires in COVID-19. In the study overall: The study drew acute and convalescent COVID-19 samples from the United States, Italy and Spain. Sources were T cells, B-cell-depleted T cells, or PBMCs; the material itself was cDNA or gDNA.

Here immunoSEQ multiplex PCR was the method, and the copy in TCRdb shows in-frame clones only, minus some. The sample holds about 210,000 clones, over 75% seen once. Seattle patients were enrolled during active infection and followed longitudinally. Germline V gives CDR1 LGHDT, CDR2 YNNKEL (reference sequence). V dropped 0 bases and J dropped 0 bases, with 21 bases sitting between them. The CDR3 is 20 amino acids. This clone has just a few counts. The source is a man between 50 and 59 years old with COVID-19, enrolled during active disease. This chain connects TRBV3-1 (or the pseudogene TRBV3-2) to TRBJ1-3; D may be TRBD1 (6 bases). Material: peripheral blood. The CDR3 is CASSQDEGGASATSGNTIYF. CDR3 coding DNA: TGTGCCAGCAGCCAAGATGAGGGGGGGGCTTCCGCCACCTCTGGAAACACCATATATTTT.